Listed below are T cell receptor beta chains from one sample, sequenced in a study of blood T cell repertoires in COVID-19. Assay: immunoSEQ multiplex PCR; the TCRdb copy retains only in-frame clones and omits some. The table has about 300,000 clones, 80% to 90% seen once. Specimen: PBMCs or T cells enriched from blood (not recorded which). Every receptor here comes from a man aged 25 to 45 who had recovered from COVID-19. The CDR3 runs from the conserved cysteine through the conserved F or W. The D gene is left open where the match is weak. Rows may omit the clone size; those that give it use once, few, many or a size class.

V	J	D	size	DNA	CDR3
TRBV18	TRBJ1-1	.	.	TGTGCCAGCTCACCGCTCCGAGAGAACACTGAAGCTTTCTTT	CASSPLRENTEAFF
TRBV10-1	TRBJ1-6	.	.	TGCGCCAGCAGTGATTTGGTAGGGGATTCACCCCTCCACTTT	CASSDLVGDSPLHF
TRBV24-1	TRBJ2-1	.	.	TGTGCCACCAGTGATTACAGGTTTGAGCAGTTCTTC	CATSDYRFEQFF
TRBV30	TRBJ2-5	TRBD1	.	TGTGCCTGGAGTCGACAGGGCTTCGGAGAGACCCAGTACTTC	CAWSRQGFGETQYF
TRBV28	TRBJ1-1	.	.	TGTGCCAGCACCACTCTCCTCACTGAAGCTTTCTTT	CASTTLLTEAFF
TRBV27	TRBJ2-2	TRBD1	.	TGTGCCAGCAGTTTACGGACAGGGGGCGACACCGGGGAGCTGTTTTTT	CASSLRTGGDTGELFF
TRBV27	TRBJ2-5	TRBD1	.	TGTGCCAGCAGTGTCGAAGGGACAGCCCAAGAGACCCAGTACTTC	CASSVEGTAQETQYF
TRBV11-2	TRBJ1-6	TRBD1	.	TGTGCCAGCAGCTTCTCTCAGGGGGTACATTCACCCCTCCACTTT	CASSFSQGVHSPLHF
TRBV7-9	TRBJ2-2	.	.	TGTGCCAGCAGCGGTGACAGCACCGGGGAGCTGTTTTTT	CASSGDSTGELFF
TRBV5-1	TRBJ1-1	.	.	TGCGCCAGCAGCGTAGAAAGCGGATTGAACACTGAAGCTTTCTTT	CASSVESGLNTEAFF
TRBV5-1	TRBJ1-3	.	.	TGCGCCAGCAGCTTCGGGACACTCTCTGGAAACACCATATATTTT	CASSFGTLSGNTIYF
TRBV11-2	TRBJ1-2	TRBD1	few	TGTGCCAGCAGCTTAGCCCGGGACAGGGTCTTTGGCTACACCTTC	CASSLARDRVFGYTF
TRBV28	TRBJ2-1	TRBD2	.	TGTGCCAGCAGCCTTAGCGGGTACCTTCGGGATGAGCAGTTCTTC	CASSLSGYLRDEQFF
TRBV5-3	TRBJ1-5	TRBD1	.	TGTGCCAGAACCCCTCCGGGACAGGGATATCAGCCCCAGCATTTT	CARTPPGQGYQPQHF
TRBV7-2	TRBJ2-2	.	.	TGTGCCAGCAGCTTGAGAAGAAGCACCGGGGAGCTGTTTTTT	CASSLRRSTGELFF
TRBV19	TRBJ1-2	TRBD1	.	TGTGCCAGTAGTCGGGACAGGGGAGGTTTCGGCTACACCTTC	CASSRDRGGFGYTF
TRBV4-1	TRBJ2-2	TRBD2	.	TGCGCCAGCAGCCATGATCCCGGGACTAGCGGCGGCCTAGCCGGGGAACTGTTTTTT	CASSHDPGTSGGLAGELFF
TRBV11-2	TRBJ2-1	.	few	TGTGCCAGCAGCTTCTCAGCGAATCCCTCCTACAATGAGCAGTTCTTC	CASSFSANPSYNEQFF
TRBV3-1/TRBV3-2	TRBJ1-2	TRBD1	.	TGTGCCAGCAGTCCCCCGGGCACTAAACAGGGGGCGCTTGGCTACACCTTC	CASSPPGTKQGALGYTF
TRBV5-1	TRBJ1-1	.	.	TGCGCCAGCAGCTTGGATCTTATGGGGCCTGAAGCTTTCTTT	CASSLDLMGPEAFF
TRBV2	TRBJ1-2	.	.	TGTGCCAGCAGTGAACAATCAGACTATGGCTACACCTTC	CASSEQSDYGYTF
TRBV3-1/TRBV3-2	TRBJ1-1	TRBD1	.	TGTGCCAGCAGCCAAGGTTGGGACAGGGGAGAAGCTTTCTTT	CASSQGWDRGEAFF
TRBV5-5	TRBJ1-3	TRBD1	.	TGTGCCAGCAGCGTACCGGGACAGGGAAACACCATATATTTT	CASSVPGQGNTIYF
TRBV7-6	TRBJ1-4	TRBD1	.	TGTGCCAGCAGCTTAATAGGGACAGGGTCCGAAAAACTGTTTTTT	CASSLIGTGSEKLFF
TRBV7-2	TRBJ2-1	.	.	TGTGCCAGCAGCTCCATTTGGGGGGTGGCAAATGAGCAGTTCTTC	CASSSIWGVANEQFF
TRBV5-1	TRBJ1-2	.	.	TGCGCCAGCAGCTTGGGGCCAGGGGTTGGCTTAGACTATGGCTACACCTTC	CASSLGPGVGLDYGYTF
TRBV29-1	TRBJ2-7	TRBD2	.	TGCAGCGTTGAAGGGCTAGCGGGGGGCACACTCTACGAGCAGTACTTC	CSVEGLAGGTLYEQYF
TRBV18	TRBJ2-1	.	.	TGTGCCAGCTCACCCGGACTACACAATGAGCAGTTCTTC	CASSPGLHNEQFF
TRBV5-1	TRBJ1-1	.	.	TGCGCCAGCAGCTGGGGGACATCGAACATTGAAGCTTTCTTT	CASSWGTSNIEAFF
TRBV12-5	TRBJ1-2	.	few	TGTGCTAGTGGTTTGGAGCCGGGGGGGTATGGCTACACCTTC	CASGLEPGGYGYTF
TRBV19	TRBJ2-7	TRBD1	.	TGTGCCAGTAGTGTCCGGGACAGGGGCTCCTACGAGCAGTACTTC	CASSVRDRGSYEQYF
TRBV6-1	TRBJ1-2	.	once	TGTGCCAGCAGTGAAGGGAGGAATATCTATGGCTACACCTTC	CASSEGRNIYGYTF
TRBV19	TRBJ2-3	.	.	TGTGCCGTTGGGACGGGGGTCCTCAAAGATACGCAGTATTTT	CAVGTGVLKDTQYF
TRBV19	TRBJ1-5	.	.	TGTGCCAGTAGTATCAGTTCAGGCACCAATCAGCCCCAGCATTTT	CASSISSGTNQPQHF